The following is a TCR beta chain sequence with its context. This record comes from a study of blood T cell repertoires in COVID-19. Looking at the study overall: The United States, Italy and Spain provided the acute and convalescent COVID-19 samples. In each case, the material was cDNA or gDNA derived from T cells, B-cell-depleted T cells, or PBMCs.

The J segment lost 5 bases and the V segment lost 1 base, leaving 7 bases of the junction unmatched. The CDR3 is 15 residues long. Germline lookup yields CDR1 SGDLS and CDR2 YYNGEE. Sequencing used immunoSEQ multiplex PCR; TCRdb keeps in-frame clones, though not all of them. The repertoire has some 130,000 clones, about 75% of them found once; the top ten carry around a fifth. This chain joins TRBV9 and TRBJ2-5; 8 nucleotides align to TRBD2. The clonotype was recovered from a man at least 80 years old with acute or convalescent COVID-19. The specimen sequenced was peripheral blood. The CDR3 region has the DNA TGTGCCAGCAGCGTAAATAGCGGGGCTAGGGAGACCCAGTACTTC. Protein: CASSVNSGARETQYF.